These T cell receptor beta chains were read from a single sample in a study of blood T cell repertoires in COVID-19. Clones were sequenced by immunoSEQ multiplex PCR, and TCRdb holds only the in-frame ones, with some missing. The table has just over 300,000 clones, under 90% seen once. The specimen sequenced was PBMCs or T cells enriched from blood (not recorded which). The receptors were gathered from a man younger than 40 who had recovered from COVID-19. Both conserved end residues are trimmed from each CDR3.

TRBV18,ASSPGTGFVAF
TRBV7-2,ASSRGEWGAEAF
TRBV28,ASSFKDRVYHIQY
TRBV18,ASSPRQGAATNEKLF
TRBV3-1/TRBV3-2,ASSLGSAYEQY
TRBV3-1/TRBV3-2,ASSQDRTSGRRQF
TRBV5-1,ASSLAQGNTEAF
TRBV9,ASSPGTSGDRYEQY
TRBV7-9,ASSPEWGGIEQF
TRBV12-5,ASGLVPPRGNEQF
TRBV4-2,ASSQQTGPNYGYT
TRBV28,ASRGAGARYGYT